These 26 T cell receptor beta chains originate from one sample sequenced in a study of cytomegalovirus exposure and HLA in healthy donors. The PCR had 60 Vbeta and 13 Jbeta primers. The protocol was immunoSEQ multiplex PCR, while the TCRdb copy is restricted to in-frame clones and leaves out a portion. This repertoire shows some 110,000 clones, 50% to 75% found once; its top ten account for around 8.8%. The sequenced sample was PBMCs. Every receptor here comes from a woman between 35 and 50 years old in good health and CMV-seropositive.

The chain combines TRBV6-5 with TRBJ1-1; tentative D call: TRBD1 (5 bases). The V end lost 0 bases, the J end lost 1 base, and 9 bases lay between the germline ends. The CDR3 is 15 residues long. Germline CDR1 reads MNHEY; CDR2 reads SVGAGI. The CDR3 region is CASSYSMGGNTEAFF. In DNA, the CDR3 is TGTGCCAGCAGTTACTCGATGGGGGGGAACACTGAAGCTTTCTTT.

The chain has TRBV19 and TRBJ1-2; 8 nucleotides agree with TRBD1. V lost 3 bases to trimming and J lost 8 bases; unmatched junction nucleotides: 8. Germline assignment: CDR1 LNHDA and CDR2 SQIVND (reference sequence). The CDR3 sequence is 14 residues long. CDR3 in amino acids: CASSMAGQGRGYTF. CDR3 DNA sequence: TGTGCCAGTAGTATGGCCGGACAGGGACGAGGCTACACCTTC.

This chain connects TRBV30 to TRBJ2-5; 11 nucleotides agree with TRBD2. The closer fit of TRBJ2-7 to the DNA end suggests the J call may be wrong. Germline CDR1 and CDR2: GTSNPN and SVGIG (reference sequence). The CDR3 consists of 14 residues. CDR3 DNA sequence: TGTGCCTGGAAAACTAGCGGGGGACCCTACGAGCAGTACTTC. Amino acid sequence: CAWKTSGGPYEQYF.

The rearrangement links TRBV15 to TRBJ1-6; a possible D gene is TRBD1 (6 bases). CDR3 size: 17 residues. The germline gives CDR1 LNHNV, CDR2 YYDKDF (reference sequence). Trimming removed 1 base from V and 7 bases from J, with 17 bases in between. The CDR3 here is CATSRVRGGAKNSPLHF. CDR3 DNA: TGTGCCACCAGCAGAGTGCGTGGGGGGGCAAAGAATTCACCCCTCCACTTT.

The rearrangement uses TRBV28 and TRBJ2-1; 8 bases match TRBD2. There are 15 residues in the CDR3. V dropped 2 bases and J dropped 6; count of bases not matched to a gene: 6. Germline-derived CDR1 and CDR2 are MDHEN and SYDVKM. The CDR3 DNA sequence: TGTGCCAGCAGTTTACGAGCGGGAGTCGTCAATGAGCAGTTCTTC. Amino acid sequence: CASSLRAGVVNEQFF.

The chain joins TRBV9 to TRBJ2-7; D may be TRBD2 (7 bases). The CDR3 is 12 residues long. Trimming left V 5 bases short and J 6 bases short, with 12 bases between. Germline assignment: CDR1 SGDLS and CDR2 YYNGEE. CDR3 amino acids: CASSGGAGEQYF. CDR3 DNA: TGTGCCAGCAGTGGGGGGGCTGGCGAGCAGTACTTC.

This clone was picked up a small number of times. Written as DNA, the CDR3 is TGTGCCAGCAGTTCGACTAGCGGGGGCAACAATGAGCAGTTCTTC. Translating it yields CASSSTSGGNNEQFF. The V call is TRBV6-4, the J call TRBJ2-1, with 12 bases matching TRBD2. This CDR3 comprises 15 residues. Germline V CDR1 and CDR2: MRHNA, SNTAGT. With 5 bases clipped from V and 5 bases from J, the junction kept 4 bases outside the gene matches.

This clone appeared a few times. This rearrangement joins TRBV27 to TRBJ2-7; possibly TRBD1 for D (6 bases). Trimming pared 5 bases from V and 3 bases from J, leaving 11 bases between. Germline V gene sequence: CDR1 MNHEY, CDR2 SMNVEV (reference sequence). The CDR3 loop spans 13 amino acids. CDR3 sequence reads: CASSNRDNYEQYF. CDR3 bases: TGTGCCAGCAGTAACCGGGACAACTACGAGCAGTACTTC.

The CDR3 spells CASSPDIYGYTF. CDR3 in DNA: TGTGCCAGCAGTCCGGACATCTATGGCTACACCTTC. The chain links TRBV28 to TRBJ1-2; D perhaps matches TRBD1 (5 bases). Germline-derived CDR1 and CDR2 are MDHEN and SYDVKM. The CDR3 runs to 12 residues. V lost 5 bases and J 4 bases, leaving 8 bases between the germline ends.

The J gene is TRBJ1-5, the V gene TRBV10-3; 7 bases agree with TRBD1. Germline lookup yields CDR1 ENHRY and CDR2 SYGVKD. Trimming cost V 4 bases and J 4 bases; bases outside gene matches: 7. This CDR3 is built from 15 residues. CDR3 nucleotides: TGTGCCATCAGTGCCTCCGGGACAGCAAATCAGCCCCAGCATTTT. This translates into CAISASGTANQPQHF.

A few counts support this clone. Compared with germline, one end of the junction differs, possibly owing to a read error. The rearrangement links TRBV4-2 to TRBJ1-2, with TRBD1 matching 8 bases. Germline V gene data show CDR1 as LGHNA and CDR2 as YNFKEQ. This CDR3 is 18 amino acids long. CDR3 region: CASSQDWGEAGGGYGYPF. The DNA for the CDR3 is TGTGCCAGCAGCCAAGATTGGGGTGAGGCAGGGGGCGGCTATGGCTACCCCTTC.

This rearrangement joins TRBV19 to TRBJ1-6, with 7 bases fitting TRBD1. The V gene's germline CDR1 is LNHDA and CDR2 SQIVND (reference sequence). The CDR3 has 15 amino acids. V was pared by 5 bases and J by 4 bases, with 5 bases of the junction left unmatched. The CDR3 sequence: CASSLGQAYNSPLHF. CDR3 DNA sequence: TGTGCCAGTAGTCTTGGACAGGCATATAATTCACCCCTCCACTTT.

The rearrangement links TRBV5-1 to TRBJ2-5, with TRBD1 identical over 8 bases. The end of the DNA fits TRBJ2-7 better, so the J call may be wrong. This CDR3 is built from 13 residues. Per germline, CDR1 SGHRS and CDR2 YFSETQ. The CDR3 DNA follows: TGCGCCAGCAGCTTCAGGGGGCTTGACGAGCAGTACTTC. Protein product: CASSFRGLDEQYF.

This chain joins TRBV4-2 and TRBJ1-1, with 9 nucleotides matching TRBD1. Germline-derived CDR1 and CDR2 are LGHNA and YNFKEQ. CDR3 length equals 15 residues. V trimming: 3 bases; J trimming: 5 bases; junction bases outside the gene matches: 7. This chain's CDR3 is CASSHSTGGETEAFF. In DNA, the CDR3 is TGTGCCAGCAGCCATTCAACAGGGGGCGAAACTGAAGCTTTCTTT.

This chain connects TRBV6-1 to TRBJ2-7; 9 nucleotides align to TRBD1. In germline, CDR1 is MNHNS, CDR2 SASEGT. J was trimmed by 5 bases and V by 1 base; bases with no gene match: 9. CDR3 length equals 16 residues. CDR3 coding DNA: TGTGCCAGCAGTGAAGAGGAGGGGACAGGGTACGACGAGCAGTACTTC. Its translation is CASSEEEGTGYDEQYF.

The chain links TRBV5-4 to TRBJ2-2, with D possibly TRBD2 on 6 matching bases. Per germline, CDR1 SGHNT and CDR2 YYREEE (reference sequence). V lost 4 bases and J 6 bases, leaving 16 bases between the germline ends. This CDR3 has 15 amino acids. Here the CDR3 DNA reads TGTGCCAGCAGCCTCTGGCCCCCGGGAGCCGGGGAGCTGTTTTTT. Its translation is CASSLWPPGAGELFF.

This rearrangement joins TRBV28 to TRBJ2-7; 11 bases map to TRBD1. Germline V gives CDR1 MDHEN, CDR2 SYDVKM. The ends lost 5 bases at V and 1 base at J; junction bases unmatched: 13. The CDR3 runs 18 residues. The CDR3 DNA follows: TGTGCCAGCAGTCGCTACGTGACTCGGGACAGGGGGTCCTACGAGCAGTACTTC. It is translated as CASSRYVTRDRGSYEQYF.

This clone was counted many times. At one end the junction does not follow the germline gene, possibly because of a read error. V is TRBV27 and J is TRBJ1-4, with no clear D. Germline CDR1 and CDR2: MNHEY and SMNVEV (reference sequence). The CDR3 covers 8 residues. The CDR3 protein is CARTGSRF. CDR3 nucleotides: TGTGCCCGCACCGGGAGCCGTTTT.

This clone was seen once. The chain recombines TRBV6-1 with TRBJ2-1, with 7 bases matching TRBD1. Germline V gene lookup returns CDR1 MNHNS and CDR2 SASEGT. V dropped 5 bases and J dropped 7; count of bases not matched to a gene: 2. The CDR3 is 12 residues long. CDR3 residues: CASSKQGNEQFF. The CDR3 bases are TGTGCCAGCAGTAAACAGGGGAATGAGCAGTTCTTC.

The CDR3 sequence: CASSLAGRTYEQYF. In nucleotides, the CDR3 is TGTGCCAGCAGTTTAGCCGGCAGGACCTACGAGCAGTACTTC. The chain carries TRBV27 and TRBJ2-7; D gene unclear. This CDR3 contains 14 residues. Trimming stripped 2 bases from V and 2 bases from J, with 10 bases between. Per the germline V gene, CDR1 is MNHEY and CDR2 is SMNVEV (reference sequence).

The CDR3 sequence is CASSLALPYSEAFF. In nucleotides, the CDR3 is TGTGCCAGCAGCTTAGCTCTTCCGTATTCTGAAGCTTTCTTT. This chain connects TRBV7-8 to TRBJ1-1; D not resolved. This CDR3 contains 14 residues. V dropped 0 bases and J dropped 6 bases, with 11 bases sitting between them. CDR1 is SGHVS and CDR2 is FQNEAQ in the germline V gene.

The chain recombines TRBV27 with TRBJ2-4, with 7 bases matching TRBD2. V was clipped by 7 bases and J by 0 bases; unmatched bases: 6. Germline CDR1 reads MNHEY; CDR2 reads SMNVEV (reference sequence). The CDR3 contains 15 residues. Written as DNA, the CDR3 is TGTGCCAGCAAGTCAGCGGGGCTAGCCAAAAACATTCAGTACTTC. Its protein product is CASKSAGLAKNIQYF.

This clone was picked up a small number of times. The chain combines TRBV7-8 with TRBJ1-2, with unresolved D. The germline V gene has CDR1 SGHVS and CDR2 FQNEAQ. The CDR3 extends over 15 amino acids. Between the trimmed V and J ends, which lost 1 base and 2 bases, there was a span of 11 bases. CDR3 DNA: TGTGCCAGCAGCTTAGACGGTTCGGAGAACTATGGCTACACCTTC. This translates into CASSLDGSENYGYTF.

This clone was counted between two and nine times. The V gene is TRBV29-1, the J gene TRBJ2-7, with 8 nucleotides matching TRBD1. V shed 7 bases, J shed 6 bases, and the junction held 11 bases outside the gene matches. The CDR3 length is 13 residues. Germline values: CDR1 SQVTM, CDR2 ANQGSEA. CDR3 residues: CSGGMTGASEQYF. The CDR3, as DNA: TGCAGCGGCGGGATGACAGGGGCAAGCGAGCAGTACTTC.

Only a few counts were recorded for this clone. V is TRBV5-4 and J is TRBJ2-7; 8 nucleotides agree with TRBD1. The CDR3 extends over 15 amino acids. From germline, CDR1 is SGHNT and CDR2 YYREEE (reference sequence). J lost 5 bases, V lost 2 bases, and 9 bases had no gene match. CDR3 in DNA: TGTGCCAGCAGCTTAGGAGGACAGGGTGCCGACGAGCAGTACTTC. This sequence encodes CASSLGGQGADEQYF. The variable domain in full, completed from reference TRBV5-4 and TRBJ2-7, reads ETGVTQSPTHLIKTRGQQVTLRCSSQSGHNTVSWYQQALGQGPQFIFQYYREEENGRGNFPPRFSGLQFPNYSSELNVNALELDDSALYLCASSLGGQGADEQYFGPGTRLTVT.

The chain is built from TRBV5-1 and TRBJ1-4; D is unclear. The V gene's germline CDR1 is SGHRS and CDR2 YFSETQ. V was clipped by 0 bases and J by 7 bases, with 13 bases between them. This CDR3 region has 15 residues. The CDR3 DNA follows: TGCGCCAGCAGCTTGGACGGGGATAAGAGTGAAAAACTGTTTTTT. Its translation: CASSLDGDKSEKLFF.